Each of the 17 T cell receptor beta chains below was sequenced from the same sample in a study of cytomegalovirus exposure and HLA in healthy donors. PCR was performed using 60 Vbeta and 13 Jbeta primers. Clones were sequenced by immunoSEQ multiplex PCR, and TCRdb holds only the in-frame ones, with some missing. This listing includes 95,000 to 110,000 clones. Sample: PBMCs. The receptors were gathered from a middle-aged man in good health and CMV-seronegative.

The J gene is TRBJ2-5, the V gene TRBV18, with 8 bases identical to TRBD2. The CDR3 runs to 15 residues. Germline CDR1 and CDR2: KGHSH and LQKENI. Trimming at V came to 2 bases and at J to 5 bases, leaving 7 bases not matched to a gene. The CDR3 DNA sequence: TGTGCCAGCTCACCAGGACTAGCTGATGGGGAGACCCAGTACTTC. Protein sequence: CASSPGLADGETQYF.

The V and J genes are TRBV7-2 and TRBJ2-3, with 7 bases matching TRBD2. There are 15 residues in the CDR3. Looked up from germline, CDR1 is SGHTA and CDR2 is FQGNSA. Trimming cost V 5 bases and J 4 bases; bases outside gene matches: 9. In DNA, the CDR3 is TGTGCCAGCAGCCTCGGACTAGTCTGGTCAGATACGCAGTATTTT. Translation: CASSLGLVWSDTQYF.

The gene calls are TRBV7-9 and TRBJ2-7, with D maybe TRBD2 (7 bases). V dropped 5 bases and J dropped 5 bases, with 16 bases sitting between them. The CDR3 totals 14 residues. Germline-derived CDR1 and CDR2 are SEHNR and FQNEAQ (reference sequence). CDR3 sequence: CASSPGRGAHEQYF. CDR3 sequence (DNA): TGTGCCAGCAGCCCGGGACGGGGGGCCCACGAGCAGTACTTC.

The genes are TRBV5-1 and TRBJ2-7; 9 bases match TRBD2. V lost 7 bases, J lost 0 bases, and 14 bases stayed unmatched. This CDR3 is built from 17 residues. Germline-derived CDR1 and CDR2 are SGHRS and YFSETQ. CDR3 in amino acids: CASSRSPGREGSYEQYF. The CDR3 DNA sequence: TGCGCCAGCTCTCGTTCCCCCGGGCGGGAGGGCTCCTACGAGCAGTACTTC.

The rearrangement links TRBV9 to TRBJ2-7; TRBD1 aligns across 7 bases. CDR3 size: 16 residues. In germline, CDR1 is SGDLS, CDR2 YYNGEE. With V trimmed by 4 bases and J by 4 bases, 14 bases remained unmatched. This CDR3 is CASSSHSTGLKYEQYF. The DNA of the CDR3 is TGTGCCAGCAGCTCCCACTCGACAGGGTTAAAGTACGAGCAGTACTTC.

The chain uses TRBV28 and TRBJ2-7; possibly TRBD2 for D (5 bases). The CDR3 runs to 15 residues. Trimming shortened V by 2 bases and J by 2 bases, and 13 bases separated the two germline ends. CDR1 is MDHEN, CDR2 SYDVKM, per germline. Here the CDR3 DNA reads TGTGCCAGCAGTTTAGGTGGACTCCTGACCTACGAGCAGTACTTC. Amino acids: CASSLGGLLTYEQYF.

The chain joins TRBV2 to TRBJ2-3; D not certain. The germline V gene encodes CDR1 SNHLY and CDR2 FYNNEI. V gave up 5 bases and J gave up 3 bases, with 9 bases separating them. The CDR3 totals 13 residues. In nucleotides, the CDR3 is TGTGCCAGCAGTTTGGGCCGGACAGATACGCAGTATTTT. Translating gives CASSLGRTDTQYF. The full variable domain, completed using reference TRBV2 and TRBJ2-3, is EPEVTQTPSHQVTQMGQEVILRCVPISNHLYFYWYRQILGQKVEFLVSFYNNEISEKSEIFDDQFSVERPDGSNFTLKIRSTKLEDSAMYFCASSLGRTDTQYFGPGTRLTVL.

The chain employs TRBV6-1 and TRBJ2-7, with D possibly TRBD1 on 6 matching bases. This CDR3 comprises 14 residues. Per the germline V gene, CDR1 is MNHNS and CDR2 is SASEGT. V lost 6 bases, J lost 3 bases, and 15 bases lay in between. CDR3 DNA sequence: TGTGCCAGCAGCAGCCGGGACATTCACTACGAGCAGTACTTC. Translating it yields CASSSRDIHYEQYF.

The chain is built from TRBV9 and TRBJ2-5; D is ambiguous. The tail of the sequence fits TRBJ2-7 better, so the J call may be wrong. The CDR3 is 15 residues long. Per the germline V gene, CDR1 is SGDLS and CDR2 is YYNGEE. CDR3 DNA: TGTGCCAGCAGCGTAGATGTTAGCTCAGCCTACGAGCAGTACTTC. Translation: CASSVDVSSAYEQYF.

V gene TRBV5-4 combines with J gene TRBJ2-5, with 7 bases lining up with TRBD1. V shed 0 bases and J 6 bases; nucleotides not matched to a gene: 8. The CDR3 totals 15 residues. CDR1 is SGHNT and CDR2 is YYREEE in the germline V gene (reference sequence). The CDR3 is CASSLGGRQGKTQYF. CDR3 bases: TGTGCCAGCAGCTTGGGAGGGAGACAGGGAAAGACCCAGTACTTC.

This chain joins TRBV5-4 and TRBJ1-4; the match to TRBD1 covers 8 bases. The ends lost 4 bases at V and 5 bases at J; junction bases unmatched: 7. The length of the CDR3 is 15 residues. Germline V gene data show CDR1 as SGHNT and CDR2 as YYREEE (reference sequence). The CDR3 nucleotides read TGTGCCAGCAGCACCTATCGACAGGGGAATGAAAAACTGTTTTTT. Protein sequence: CASSTYRQGNEKLFF.

The J gene is TRBJ1-2, the V gene TRBV19; 7 nucleotides match TRBD1. J gave up 0 bases and V 6 bases, and 4 bases lay outside the gene matches. The CDR3 contains 14 residues. From germline, CDR1 is LNHDA and CDR2 SQIVND (reference sequence). The CDR3 spells CASSHTGANYGYTF. CDR3 nucleotide sequence: TGTGCCAGTAGCCATACAGGGGCTAACTATGGCTACACCTTC.

V gene TRBV6-1 combines with J gene TRBJ1-5, with 7 positions matching TRBD1. CDR1 MNHNS and CDR2 SASEGT come from the germline V gene. CDR3 length: 16 residues. V trimming: 4 bases; J trimming: 5 bases; junction bases outside the gene matches: 11. The CDR3 loop reads CASSGRGQRGDQPQHF. The CDR3 DNA reads TGTGCCAGCAGTGGGAGGGGACAGCGTGGCGATCAGCCCCAGCATTTT.

The V and J genes are TRBV4-2 and TRBJ2-1; the match to TRBD2 covers 16 bases. The germline CDR1 and CDR2 sequences are LGHNA and YNFKEQ. The CDR3 is made up of 16 amino acids. J gave up 7 bases and V 1 base, and 1 base lay outside the gene matches. Here the CDR3 DNA reads TGTGCCAGCAGCCAAGGGGGACTAGCGGGGGGGAATGAGCAGTTCTTC. The encoded protein is CASSQGGLAGGNEQFF.

V usage is TRBV7-9 and J usage is TRBJ1-2, with 12 bases fitting TRBD1. The germline V gene encodes CDR1 SEHNR and CDR2 FQNEAQ (reference sequence). This CDR3 spans 16 amino acids. With V trimmed by 0 bases and J by 7 bases, 6 bases remained unmatched. The CDR3, as DNA: TGTGCCAGCAGCTTAGCCGGGACAGGGGGCGTCATTGGCTACACCTTC. This translates into CASSLAGTGGVIGYTF.

The chain links TRBV5-1 to TRBJ2-3, with a tentative D call TRBD1 (5 bases). Germline assignment: CDR1 SGHRS and CDR2 YFSETQ. This CDR3 spans 16 amino acids. Trimming cost V 0 bases and J 0 bases, with 11 bases left between them. The CDR3 spells CASSLDPQGSTDTQYF. DNA of the CDR3: TGCGCCAGCAGCTTGGACCCCCAGGGCAGCACAGATACGCAGTATTTT.

The chain links TRBV7-9 to TRBJ2-5; D unresolved. The J call may be faulty, since TRBJ2-7 better matches the DNA end. In germline, CDR1 is SEHNR, CDR2 FQNEAQ (reference sequence). This CDR3 is 11 amino acids long. CDR3 DNA sequence: TGTGCCAGCAGCCCATTATACGAGCAGTACTTC. Protein: CASSPLYEQYF.